These T cell receptor beta chains were read from a single sample in a study of CD8 T cells in Susac syndrome. TCRdb processed the immunoSEQ multiplex PCR reads anew with MiXCR; each CDR3 protein has one entry. This table holds around 280,000 distinct CDR3 sequences, 85% found once. The sequencing sample was made of CD8+ T cells from PBMCs. Receptor source: a human donor with multiple sclerosis. Each CDR3 is given with its conserved first and last residue. A D gene is named only where the DNA matches it firmly. Not all rows give a size; the values are once, few, many and, for expanded clones, a class.

CDR3aa: CASSPWTSGIYNEQFF
CDR3nt: TGCGCCAGCAGTCCATGGACTAGCGGGATCTACAATGAGCAGTTCTTC
d_gene: TRBD2
v_gene: TRBV10-1
abundance: .
j_gene: TRBJ2-1

CDR3aa: CASSQVALGAEYYEQYF
CDR3nt: TGTGCCAGCAGCCAGGTCGCCTTGGGGGCCGAGTATTACGAGCAGTACTTC
d_gene: .
v_gene: TRBV2
abundance: .
j_gene: TRBJ2-7

CDR3aa: CASSSGTSGIYQETQYF
CDR3nt: TGTGCCAGCAGCTCCGGGACTAGCGGAATTTACCAAGAGACCCAGTACTTC
d_gene: TRBD2
v_gene: TRBV7-2
abundance: few
j_gene: TRBJ2-5

CDR3aa: CASSVYRASSGPNTGELFF
CDR3nt: TGTGCCAGCAGCGTTTACCGAGCCTCTAGCGGGCCGAACACCGGGGAGCTGTTTTTT
d_gene: TRBD2
v_gene: TRBV9
abundance: once
j_gene: TRBJ2-2

CDR3aa: CASSLTGGGPNQPQHF
CDR3nt: TGTGCCAGCAGTCTGACAGGGGGGGGGCCAAATCAGCCCCAGCATTTT
d_gene: TRBD1
v_gene: TRBV28
abundance: .
j_gene: TRBJ1-5

CDR3aa: CATGQGFDNEQFF
CDR3nt: TGTGCCACGGGACAGGGTTTCGACAATGAGCAGTTCTTC
d_gene: TRBD1
v_gene: TRBV3-1
abundance: .
j_gene: TRBJ2-1

CDR3aa: CAISGTSGRGNEQFF
CDR3nt: TGTGCCATCAGCGGGACTAGCGGGAGGGGCAATGAGCAGTTCTTC
d_gene: TRBD2
v_gene: TRBV10-3
abundance: once
j_gene: TRBJ2-1

CDR3aa: CATSGGLAYEQYF
CDR3nt: TGTGCCACCAGCGGGGGACTAGCCTACGAGCAGTACTTC
d_gene: TRBD2
v_gene: TRBV15
abundance: .
j_gene: TRBJ2-7

CDR3aa: CASSAGTGQGYTF
CDR3nt: TGTGCCAGCAGTGCCGGGACAGGGCAAGGCTACACCTTC
d_gene: TRBD1
v_gene: TRBV6-5
abundance: .
j_gene: TRBJ1-2

CDR3aa: CASSFGTRVDTQYF
CDR3nt: TGTGCCAGCAGCTTCGGGACAAGGGTCGATACGCAGTATTTT
d_gene: .
v_gene: TRBV11-2
abundance: .
j_gene: TRBJ2-3

CDR3aa: CASRYGNYEQYF
CDR3nt: TGTGCCAGCAGGTATGGGAACTACGAGCAGTACTTC
d_gene: .
v_gene: TRBV7-9
abundance: .
j_gene: TRBJ2-7

CDR3aa: CASSGYSNQPQHF
CDR3nt: TGTGCCAGCAGCGGTTATAGCAATCAGCCCCAGCATTTT
d_gene: .
v_gene: TRBV28
abundance: .
j_gene: TRBJ1-5

CDR3aa: CSVAGGGAEAFF
CDR3nt: TGCAGCGTGGCAGGGGGGGGTGCTGAAGCTTTCTTT
d_gene: TRBD1
v_gene: TRBV29-1
abundance: .
j_gene: TRBJ1-1

CDR3aa: CASSRGGEAFF
CDR3nt: TGTGCCAGCAGCCGAGGCGGTGAAGCTTTCTTT
d_gene: .
v_gene: TRBV4-2
abundance: few
j_gene: TRBJ1-1

CDR3aa: CATTPGGTYGYTF
CDR3nt: TGTGCCACCACACCCGGAGGGACCTATGGCTACACCTTC
d_gene: .
v_gene: TRBV27
abundance: .
j_gene: TRBJ1-2

CDR3aa: CATAIFLAGEDEQFF
CDR3nt: TGTGCCACCGCTATCTTTCTAGCGGGAGAAGATGAGCAGTTCTTC
d_gene: TRBD2
v_gene: TRBV28
abundance: .
j_gene: TRBJ2-1

CDR3aa: CAWSAPDRLPMNTEAFF
CDR3nt: TGTGCCTGGAGTGCCCCGGACAGGTTACCCATGAACACTGAAGCTTTCTTT
d_gene: TRBD1
v_gene: TRBV30
abundance: .
j_gene: TRBJ1-1

CDR3aa: CASSSRPSSYNEQFF
CDR3nt: TGTGCCAGCAGTTCTCGACCCAGCTCCTACAATGAGCAGTTCTTC
d_gene: .
v_gene: TRBV9
abundance: .
j_gene: TRBJ2-1

CDR3aa: CASSPGTGTRTEAFF
CDR3nt: TGCGCCAGTAGCCCCGGGACAGGGACCCGAACTGAAGCTTTCTTT
d_gene: TRBD1
v_gene: TRBV4-1
abundance: .
j_gene: TRBJ1-1

CDR3aa: CASSSPSILRETQYF
CDR3nt: TGTGCCAGCAGTTCCCCTAGCATACTCAGGGAGACCCAGTACTTC
d_gene: .
v_gene: TRBV28
abundance: .
j_gene: TRBJ2-5

CDR3aa: CASSLVLVYEQYF
CDR3nt: TGTGCCAGCAGCTTAGTTCTAGTCTACGAGCAGTACTTC
d_gene: .
v_gene: TRBV11-2
abundance: .
j_gene: TRBJ2-7

CDR3aa: CASSGGLAGGDTQYF
CDR3nt: TGTGCCAGCAGCGGCGGACTAGCGGGAGGAGATACGCAGTATTTT
d_gene: TRBD2
v_gene: TRBV5-4
abundance: .
j_gene: TRBJ2-3

CDR3aa: CATEDRLYNERFF
CDR3nt: TGTGCCACCGAGGACAGATTATACAATGAGCGGTTCTTC
d_gene: .
v_gene: TRBV19
abundance: .
j_gene: TRBJ2-1

CDR3aa: CSVSGTAESSYEQYF
CDR3nt: TGCAGCGTTTCCGGGACAGCGGAGAGCTCCTACGAGCAGTACTTC
d_gene: TRBD1
v_gene: TRBV29-1
abundance: .
j_gene: TRBJ2-7

CDR3aa: CASIATGDTEAFF
CDR3nt: TGTGCCAGCATAGCGACAGGGGACACTGAAGCTTTCTTT
d_gene: TRBD1
v_gene: TRBV12-3/TRBV12-4
abundance: .
j_gene: TRBJ1-1

CDR3aa: CSVGTDPLNTGELFF
CDR3nt: TGCAGTGTTGGGACAGACCCTTTGAACACCGGGGAGCTGTTTTTT
d_gene: TRBD1
v_gene: TRBV20-1
abundance: .
j_gene: TRBJ2-2

CDR3aa: CASSIQGAGQPQHF
CDR3nt: TGTGCCAGCAGTATACAGGGGGCTGGACAGCCCCAGCATTTT
d_gene: TRBD1
v_gene: TRBV27
abundance: .
j_gene: TRBJ1-5

CDR3aa: CASSAWGQGEYEQYF
CDR3nt: TGTGCCAGCAGCGCCTGGGGACAGGGGGAATACGAGCAGTACTTC
d_gene: TRBD1
v_gene: TRBV27
abundance: .
j_gene: TRBJ2-7

CDR3aa: CAISDLAGGQETQYF
CDR3nt: TGTGCCATCAGTGACCTAGCGGGAGGCCAAGAGACCCAGTACTTC
d_gene: TRBD2
v_gene: TRBV10-3
abundance: few
j_gene: TRBJ2-5

CDR3aa: CASSMGLSNQPQHF
CDR3nt: TGTGCCAGTAGTATGGGGCTGAGCAATCAGCCCCAGCATTTT
d_gene: .
v_gene: TRBV19
abundance: .
j_gene: TRBJ1-5

CDR3aa: CASSVQKETQYF
CDR3nt: TGTGCCAGCAGTGTCCAGAAGGAGACCCAGTACTTC
d_gene: .
v_gene: TRBV2
abundance: once
j_gene: TRBJ2-5

CDR3aa: CASSLRLAGDGRDF
CDR3nt: TGCGCCAGCAGCTTGAGACTAGCGGGAGATGGGCGAGACTTC
d_gene: TRBD2
v_gene: TRBV5-1
abundance: .
j_gene: TRBJ2-7

CDR3aa: CAWRLNRGLAKNIQYF
CDR3nt: TGTGCCTGGAGGCTAAACAGGGGACTAGCCAAAAACATTCAGTACTTC
d_gene: .
v_gene: TRBV30
abundance: .
j_gene: TRBJ2-4

CDR3aa: CASGATRQYTDTQYF
CDR3nt: TGTGCCAGCGGGGCGACCAGGCAGTACACAGATACGCAGTATTTT
d_gene: .
v_gene: TRBV27
abundance: .
j_gene: TRBJ2-3

CDR3aa: CASSGWGYTF
CDR3nt: TGTGCCAGCAGCGGTTGGGGCTACACCTTC
d_gene: .
v_gene: TRBV9
abundance: .
j_gene: TRBJ1-2

CDR3aa: CASSQDWGRLLNEQFF
CDR3nt: TGTGCCAGCAGCCAAGACTGGGGGCGGTTACTGAATGAGCAGTTCTTC
d_gene: .
v_gene: TRBV14
abundance: .
j_gene: TRBJ2-1

CDR3aa: CASSWRTDSNQPQHF
CDR3nt: TGTGCCAGCAGTTGGAGGACGGATAGCAATCAGCCCCAGCATTTT
d_gene: .
v_gene: TRBV27
abundance: .
j_gene: TRBJ1-5

CDR3aa: CATGAEGYNEQFF
CDR3nt: TGTGCCACCGGCGCGGAGGGGTACAATGAGCAGTTCTTC
d_gene: .
v_gene: TRBV15
abundance: .
j_gene: TRBJ2-1

CDR3aa: CASSLRQDSNTEAFF
CDR3nt: TGTGCCAGCAGCTTACGACAGGACTCGAACACTGAAGCTTTCTTT
d_gene: .
v_gene: TRBV11-1
abundance: .
j_gene: TRBJ1-1

CDR3aa: CATSEREAVGNEQFF
CDR3nt: TGTGCCACCAGCGAGCGGGAGGCCGTGGGGAATGAGCAGTTCTTC
d_gene: TRBD2
v_gene: TRBV15
abundance: .
j_gene: TRBJ2-1

CDR3aa: CASSLSAPYEQYF
CDR3nt: TGTGCCAGCAGTTTATCGGCACCCTACGAGCAGTACTTC
d_gene: .
v_gene: TRBV27
abundance: .
j_gene: TRBJ2-7

CDR3aa: CSARWTRSSYEQYF
CDR3nt: TGCAGTGCTAGGTGGACTCGTAGCTCCTACGAGCAGTACTTC
d_gene: .
v_gene: TRBV20-1
abundance: .
j_gene: TRBJ2-7

CDR3aa: CASSPRTLSYEQYF
CDR3nt: TGTGCCAGCAGCCCGAGGACCCTCTCCTACGAGCAGTACTTC
d_gene: .
v_gene: TRBV7-9
abundance: .
j_gene: TRBJ2-7

CDR3aa: CSVETRRLSSGANVLTF
CDR3nt: TGCAGCGTTGAAACCCGACGTCTTAGCTCTGGGGCCAACGTCCTGACTTTC
d_gene: .
v_gene: TRBV29-1
abundance: .
j_gene: TRBJ2-6

CDR3aa: CASSILAGSTDTQYF
CDR3nt: TGTGCCAGCAGTATACTAGCGGGAAGCACAGATACGCAGTATTTT
d_gene: TRBD2
v_gene: TRBV27
abundance: .
j_gene: TRBJ2-3

CDR3aa: CSARGSRGAYEQYF
CDR3nt: TGCAGTGCTAGAGGTTCGCGCGGGGCCTACGAGCAGTACTTC
d_gene: .
v_gene: TRBV20-1
abundance: .
j_gene: TRBJ2-7

CDR3aa: CASNWGEELSGNTIYF
CDR3nt: TGTGCCAGCAATTGGGGCGAAGAACTCTCTGGAAACACCATATATTTT
d_gene: .
v_gene: TRBV7-9
abundance: .
j_gene: TRBJ1-3

CDR3aa: CASSSLTSGRAMTDTQYF
CDR3nt: TGTGCCAGCAGTTCCCTGACTAGCGGGAGGGCCATGACAGATACGCAGTATTTT
d_gene: TRBD2
v_gene: TRBV27
abundance: .
j_gene: TRBJ2-3

CDR3aa: CASSYFARGTSYEQYF
CDR3nt: TGCGCCAGCAGCTACTTTGCCCGGGGAACATCCTACGAGCAGTACTTC
d_gene: .
v_gene: TRBV5-1
abundance: .
j_gene: TRBJ2-7

CDR3aa: CATSDSTSGRDIQYF
CDR3nt: TGTGCCACCAGTGATTCGACTAGCGGGAGAGACATTCAGTACTTC
d_gene: TRBD2
v_gene: TRBV24-1
abundance: .
j_gene: TRBJ2-4

CDR3aa: CASSRDPGDTQYF
CDR3nt: TGTGCCAGCAGCCGTGATCCGGGGGATACGCAGTATTTT
d_gene: .
v_gene: TRBV7-3
abundance: .
j_gene: TRBJ2-3

CDR3aa: CASSFRKDEWTDPWTQYF
CDR3nt: TGTGCCAGCAGCTTTCGTAAGGACGAATGGACCGATCCTTGGACCCAGTACTTC
d_gene: .
v_gene: TRBV7-9
abundance: .
j_gene: TRBJ2-5

CDR3aa: CASSPTGATGYEQYF
CDR3nt: TGTGCCAGCAGCCCGACGGGGGCGACCGGCTACGAGCAGTACTTC
d_gene: .
v_gene: TRBV6-5
abundance: .
j_gene: TRBJ2-7

CDR3aa: CAISGVLAEPTGELFF
CDR3nt: TGTGCCATCAGTGGGGTACTAGCGGAACCCACCGGGGAGCTGTTTTTT
d_gene: TRBD2
v_gene: TRBV10-3
abundance: .
j_gene: TRBJ2-2

CDR3aa: CASSSTTRYDEQFF
CDR3nt: TGTGCCAGCAGTTCAACGACTAGGTACGATGAGCAGTTCTTC
d_gene: .
v_gene: TRBV28
abundance: .
j_gene: TRBJ2-1

CDR3aa: CASSLSFNTGELFF
CDR3nt: TGTGCCAGCAGCTTGAGTTTTAACACCGGGGAGCTGTTTTTT
d_gene: .
v_gene: TRBV5-6
abundance: .
j_gene: TRBJ2-2

CDR3aa: CASSESFELAGYYEQYF
CDR3nt: TGTGCCAGCAGTGAATCGTTTGAACTAGCGGGGTACTACGAGCAGTACTTC
d_gene: TRBD2
v_gene: TRBV6-1
abundance: .
j_gene: TRBJ2-7

CDR3aa: CASSLSGQTGELFF
CDR3nt: TGTGCCAGCAGTTTGTCCGGACAGACAGGGGAGCTGTTTTTT
d_gene: .
v_gene: TRBV28
abundance: .
j_gene: TRBJ2-2

CDR3aa: CASSGDTEYNEQFF
CDR3nt: TGTGCCAGCAGTGGGGACACGGAATACAATGAGCAGTTCTTC
d_gene: .
v_gene: TRBV2
abundance: .
j_gene: TRBJ2-1